The 31 T cell receptor beta chains reported below all come from one sample, sequenced in a study of spatial heterogeneity in lung cancer. One entry per CDR3 protein, called by TCRdb with MiXCR from the 5' RACE reads. The table lists 20,000 to 30,000 distinct CDR3 sequences, around 9.7% of them singletons. This sample's time point: blood at routine non-recurrence follow-up after resection. Sequences were derived from PBMCs, sampled at follow-up. The source is a male donor with early-stage non-small cell lung cancer.

This clonotype was seen only a few times. CDR3: CASSPSGGLETQYF. As DNA, the CDR3 is TGTGCCAGCAGCCCCTCGGGGGGGCTGGAGACCCAGTACTTC. The rearrangement joins TRBV4-2 to TRBJ2-5; 8 bases map to TRBD2. This CDR3 region has 14 residues. The germline gives CDR1 LGHNA, CDR2 YNFKEQ. The V segment lost 4 bases and the J segment 5 bases; nucleotides outside the gene matches: 6.

This clonotype was observed at least ten times. The V gene is TRBV28, the J gene TRBJ1-5, with no clear D. Germline V gene lookup returns CDR1 MDHEN and CDR2 SYDVKM. The ends were cut back, 6 bases at V and 6 bases at J, with 12 bases in the middle. The CDR3 has 13 amino acids. The DNA of the CDR3 is TGTGCCAGCAGGAAGGGTGGCGGTCAGCCCCAGCATTTT. Translating it yields CASRKGGGQPQHF.

This clonotype was picked up a small number of times. The gene calls are TRBV5-1 and TRBJ2-7; no clear D gene. Trimming shortened V by 1 base and J by 3 bases, and 11 bases separated the two germline ends. The CDR3 consists of 14 residues. Germline-derived CDR1 and CDR2 are SGHRS and YFSETQ. CDR3 sequence reads: CASSLRLESYEQYF. CDR3 DNA: TGCGCCAGCAGCTTGCGGCTGGAAAGCTACGAGCAGTACTTC.

This clonotype was seen many times. CDR3 coding DNA: TGCGCCAGCCGACTCGGGGGGTACCAAGAGACCCAGTACTTC. Its translation is CASRLGGYQETQYF. This chain connects TRBV5-1 to TRBJ2-5, with 7 bases lining up with TRBD2. With V trimmed by 7 bases and J by 0 bases, 6 bases remained unmatched. Germline lookup yields CDR1 SGHRS and CDR2 YFSETQ. CDR3 length: 14 residues.

This clonotype was counted at least ten times. V and J are TRBV4-3 and TRBJ2-3; tentatively, D is TRBD2 (5 bases). The CDR3 extends over 18 amino acids. Germline V CDR1 and CDR2: LGHNA, YSLEER. V lost 0 bases, J lost 7 bases, and 23 bases lay in between. Here the CDR3 DNA reads TGCGCCAGCAGCCAAGATCACTCCTCCCCCACGCCGGGAAATACGCAGTATTTT. Amino acid sequence: CASSQDHSSPTPGNTQYF.

This clonotype was detected ten times or more. This chain connects TRBV6-1 to TRBJ1-1; D gene uncertain. The germline V gene encodes CDR1 MNHNS and CDR2 SASEGT. Trimming left V 4 bases short and J 1 base short, with 7 bases between. The CDR3 extends over 13 amino acids. The CDR3 protein is CASSVEENTEAFF. CDR3 bases: TGTGCCAGCAGTGTCGAAGAGAACACTGAAGCTTTCTTT.

This clonotype showed up just a few times. The V gene is TRBV20-1, the J gene TRBJ1-3; maybe TRBD1 (5 bases). Germline CDR1 is DFQATT and CDR2 is SNEGSKA (reference sequence). CDR3 length equals 14 residues. V was trimmed by 6 bases and J by 0 bases, leaving 12 bases between them. CDR3 residues: CSAPGRGSGNTIYF. As DNA, the CDR3 is TGCAGTGCCCCGGGAAGGGGCTCTGGAAACACCATATATTTT.

A few counts support this clonotype. The chain uses TRBV6-5 and TRBJ2-1; 7 bases are a match to TRBD2. The length of the CDR3 is 16 residues. With 5 bases clipped from V and 0 bases from J, the junction kept 7 bases outside the gene matches. Germline V gives CDR1 MNHEY, CDR2 SVGAGI. The CDR3 loop is CASSRRGGGSYNEQFF. CDR3 in DNA: TGTGCCAGCAGTCGACGTGGCGGGGGCTCCTACAATGAGCAGTTCTTC.

The CDR3: CAAGASGAQETQYF. In nucleotides, the CDR3 is TGTGCCGCAGGGGCTAGCGGGGCCCAAGAGACCCAGTACTTC. The V gene is TRBV27, the J gene TRBJ2-5, with TRBD2 matching 9 bases. V lost 11 bases to trimming and J lost 1 base; unmatched junction nucleotides: 8. Germline V gene data show CDR1 as MNHEY and CDR2 as SMNVEV (reference sequence). The CDR3 runs 14 residues.

This rearrangement joins TRBV25-1 to TRBJ2-1, with TRBD1 matching 7 bases. Looked up from germline, CDR1 is MGHDK and CDR2 is SYGVNS. Trimming took 4 bases from V and 2 from J; bases not matched to a gene: 5. The CDR3 totals 15 residues. CDR3 coding DNA: TGTGCCAGCAGTGTGGGACAGTGGCCCTACAATGAGCAGTTCTTC. This gives the protein CASSVGQWPYNEQFF.

This clonotype was observed many times. This chain joins TRBV27 and TRBJ2-7; 9 positions agree with TRBD1. Germline V lookup: CDR1 MNHEY, CDR2 SMNVEV (reference sequence). The CDR3 spans 16 residues. With 0 bases clipped from V and 3 bases from J, the junction kept 6 bases outside the gene matches. CDR3 in amino acids: CASSLSPGQGLYEQYF. CDR3 sequence (DNA): TGTGCCAGCAGTTTATCCCCGGGACAGGGCCTCTACGAGCAGTACTTC.

This clonotype was seen repeatedly, ten times or more. V usage is TRBV6-2 or TRBV6-3 and J usage is TRBJ2-7, with D perhaps TRBD2 (6 bases). V was cut by 2 bases and J by 7 bases, with 6 bases left in between. CDR1 and CDR2 (germline): MNHEY, SVGEGT. CDR3 length: 11 amino acids. CDR3 protein: CASSYGGEQYF. CDR3 nucleotide sequence: TGTGCCAGCAGTTACGGGGGGGAGCAGTACTTC.

The chain carries TRBV3-1 and TRBJ1-2; 7 bases match TRBD1. There are 16 residues in the CDR3. Per germline, CDR1 LGHDT and CDR2 YNNKEL (reference sequence). Losses at the gene ends were 1 base for V and 3 bases for J; bases not matched to a gene: 8. This CDR3 is CASSQVPGTADYGYTF. The CDR3 DNA reads as TGTGCCAGCAGCCAAGTACCCGGGACAGCCGACTATGGCTACACCTTC.

This clonotype was counted at least ten times. This chain joins TRBV29-1 and TRBJ2-3; D call uncertain. Trimming cost V 6 bases and J 0 bases, with 16 bases left between them. CDR1 SQVTM and CDR2 ANQGSEA come from the germline V gene. This CDR3 has 15 residues. CDR3 in DNA: TGCAGCGTCCCCGGCCCACAAGTTAGCACAGATACGCAGTATTTT. It encodes CSVPGPQVSTDTQYF.

This clonotype was observed at least ten times. V and J are TRBV6-1 and TRBJ1-2; no clear D. The CDR3 is made up of 12 amino acids. CDR1 and CDR2 from the germline V gene are MNHNS and SASEGT. The germline V and J ends were trimmed by 7 bases and 4 bases, with 10 bases remaining between them. The chain's CDR3 is CASTPAPYGYTF. The CDR3 DNA follows: TGTGCCAGCACCCCAGCTCCCTATGGCTACACCTTC.

The table lists this clonotype with many counts. The chain uses TRBV3-1 and TRBJ2-3; tentative D call: TRBD2 (5 bases). CDR3 length equals 14 residues. The germline V gene has CDR1 LGHDT and CDR2 YNNKEL (reference sequence). Trimming pared 2 bases from V and 3 bases from J, leaving 9 bases between. The CDR3 loop is CASSQSGLTDTQYF. CDR3 sequence (DNA): TGTGCCAGCAGCCAAAGCGGCCTAACAGATACGCAGTATTTT.

This clonotype has a count of ten or more. The chain links TRBV28 to TRBJ2-1, with 8 bases that match TRBD1. The trim removed 8 bases at V and 6 bases at J, leaving 6 bases unmatched. This CDR3 has 13 amino acids. Looked up from germline, CDR1 is MDHEN and CDR2 is SYDVKM. CDR3 loop: CASFKDRANEQFF. The DNA for the CDR3 is TGTGCCAGCTTTAAGGACAGGGCCAATGAGCAGTTCTTC.

On this clonotype: A read error may be the cause here, since a much bigger clone is one base away. The chain links TRBV5-1 to TRBJ2-3, with D possibly matching TRBD1 (5 bases). CDR3 length equals 14 residues. The germline CDR1 and CDR2 sequences are SGHRS and YFSETQ. CDR3 DNA sequence: TGCGCCAGCAGCTTCCCTGGGGCCACAGATACGCGGTATTTT. Amino acids: CASSFPGATDTRYF.

There are a few counts of this clonotype. The chain joins TRBV6-5 to TRBJ2-2; TRBD2 might be the D (5 bases). CDR3 size: 14 residues. The germline V and J ends were trimmed by 4 bases and 3 bases, with 9 bases remaining between them. From germline, CDR1 is MNHEY and CDR2 SVGAGI. CDR3 sequence (DNA): TGTGCCAGCAGTTTCCGGGAATACACCGGGGAGCTGTTTTTT. This gives the protein CASSFREYTGELFF.

In its sample, this clonotype was seen a few times. The gene calls are TRBV28 and TRBJ1-3; perhaps TRBD1 as D (5 bases). V lost 8 bases to trimming and J lost 3 bases, with 14 bases between them. CDR1 and CDR2 (germline): MDHEN, SYDVKM. CDR3 size: 14 residues. CDR3 region: CASGAGLGGNTIYF. CDR3 in DNA: TGTGCCAGCGGGGCAGGGCTGGGTGGAAACACCATATATTTT.

This clonotype occurred a few times. The gene calls are TRBV4-2 and TRBJ1-4; tentative D call: TRBD1 (5 bases). This CDR3 region has 16 residues. V dropped 4 bases and J dropped 4 bases, with 16 bases sitting between them. CDR1 is LGHNA and CDR2 is YNFKEQ in the germline V gene. CDR3 residues: CASSLSLGLINEKLFF. The CDR3 nucleotides read TGTGCCAGCAGCCTATCCTTGGGACTGATTAATGAAAAACTGTTTTTT.

CDR3 sequence reads: CSARDGGTTGQGYTF. The DNA of the CDR3 is TGCAGTGCTAGAGATGGGGGAACGACAGGTCAAGGCTACACCTTC. V and J are TRBV20-1 and TRBJ1-2; D possibly corresponds to TRBD1 (6 bases). Germline CDR1 and CDR2: DFQATT and SNEGSKA (reference sequence). V was shortened by 0 bases and J by 8 bases, with 19 bases between the two germline ends. The CDR3 is 15 residues long.

This clonotype has at least ten counts. This chain joins TRBV15 and TRBJ2-1, with D possibly matching TRBD1 (6 bases). Germline CDR1 reads LNHNV; CDR2 reads YYDKDF (reference sequence). V lost 6 bases and J 3 bases, leaving 12 bases between the germline ends. The CDR3 sequence is 14 residues long. DNA of the CDR3: TGTGCCACCAGTCCTGACAGGCTCTACAATGAGCAGTTCTTC. Translated, it gives CATSPDRLYNEQFF.

This clonotype was counted many times. The rearrangement joins TRBV7-9 to TRBJ2-3; TRBD2 aligns across 9 bases. CDR3 length: 15 residues. Per germline, CDR1 SEHNR and CDR2 FQNEAQ (reference sequence). Unmatched junction bases numbered 5, after V lost 2 bases and J lost 5 bases. CDR3 sequence (DNA): TGTGCCAGCAGCTTAAAGCTAGCGGGGTTAGATACGCAGTATTTT. Translated: CASSLKLAGLDTQYF.

Points on this clonotype: This may be a read error, as it is one base from a much larger clone. This chain uses TRBV28 with TRBJ2-5; no reliable D call. Germline CDR1 reads MDHEN; CDR2 reads SYDVKM. The CDR3 is 14 residues long. As DNA, the CDR3 is TGTGTCAGCAGTCCAACAGCGTACCAAGAGACCCAGTACTTC. This gives the protein CVSSPTAYQETQYF. The full variable domain, completed using reference TRBV28 and TRBJ2-5, is DVKVTQSSRYLVKRTGEKVFLECVQDMDHENMFWYRQDPGLGLRLIYFSYDVKMKEKGDIPEGYSVSREKKERFSLILESASTNQTSMYLCVSSPTAYQETQYFGPGTRLLVL.

Only a few counts were recorded for this clonotype. The J gene is TRBJ2-1, the V gene TRBV6-2 or TRBV6-3; D possibly matches TRBD1 or TRBD2 (5 bases each). This CDR3 has 12 amino acids. V was cut by 4 bases and J by 13 bases, with 14 bases left in between. CDR1 and CDR2 from the germline V gene are MNHEY and SVGEGT. Here the CDR3 reads CASSWGSAPQFF. The CDR3 DNA is TGTGCCAGCAGTTGGGGGTCAGCGCCTCAGTTCTTC.

This rearrangement joins TRBV7-2 to TRBJ2-3, with 7 bases matching TRBD2. CDR3 length equals 13 residues. The V segment lost 4 bases and the J segment 4 bases; nucleotides outside the gene matches: 2. The germline V gene has CDR1 SGHTA and CDR2 FQGNSA. The CDR3 protein is CASSSTSADTQYF. The CDR3 bases are TGTGCCAGCAGCTCCACTAGCGCAGATACGCAGTATTTT.

The sample holds many counts of this clonotype. V and J are TRBV4-3 and TRBJ1-2; 7 bases map to TRBD1. Germline assignment: CDR1 LGHNA and CDR2 YSLEER. The CDR3 loop spans 16 amino acids. The trim removed 3 bases at V and 7 bases at J, leaving 14 bases unmatched. CDR3 in DNA: TGCGCCAGCAGCCAGCACAGGGGTCTCGAAACTTTTGGCTACACCTTC. Translation: CASSQHRGLETFGYTF.

This clonotype was detected ten times or more. The J gene is TRBJ2-2, the V gene TRBV27; D is uncertain. Trimming shortened V by 6 bases and J by 4 bases, and 12 bases separated the two germline ends. CDR3 length: 14 residues. CDR1 MNHEY and CDR2 SMNVEV come from the germline V gene (reference sequence). DNA for the CDR3: TGTGCCAGCAGGAAACTGGGCGGCACCGGGGAGCTGTTTTTT. It codes for CASRKLGGTGELFF.

This clonotype has ten or more counts. The rearrangement uses TRBV7-2 and TRBJ1-5; tentatively, D is TRBD1 (5 bases). This CDR3 region has 14 residues. V was cut by 5 bases and J by 6 bases, with 14 bases left in between. Germline V gene sequence: CDR1 SGHTA, CDR2 FQGNSA. The CDR3 sequence: CASSIGGDGQPQHF. In DNA form, the CDR3 reads TGTGCCAGCAGCATCGGTGGGGACGGTCAGCCCCAGCATTTT.

The rearrangement joins TRBV11-2 to TRBJ1-4; D unclear. The germline V and J ends were trimmed by 5 bases and 8 bases, with 9 bases remaining between them. Germline CDR1 SGHAT, CDR2 FQNNGV. The CDR3 consists of 12 residues. The CDR3, as DNA: TGTGCCAGCAGCCTAGCCCGGGAAAAACTGTTTTTT. Translation gives CASSLAREKLFF.